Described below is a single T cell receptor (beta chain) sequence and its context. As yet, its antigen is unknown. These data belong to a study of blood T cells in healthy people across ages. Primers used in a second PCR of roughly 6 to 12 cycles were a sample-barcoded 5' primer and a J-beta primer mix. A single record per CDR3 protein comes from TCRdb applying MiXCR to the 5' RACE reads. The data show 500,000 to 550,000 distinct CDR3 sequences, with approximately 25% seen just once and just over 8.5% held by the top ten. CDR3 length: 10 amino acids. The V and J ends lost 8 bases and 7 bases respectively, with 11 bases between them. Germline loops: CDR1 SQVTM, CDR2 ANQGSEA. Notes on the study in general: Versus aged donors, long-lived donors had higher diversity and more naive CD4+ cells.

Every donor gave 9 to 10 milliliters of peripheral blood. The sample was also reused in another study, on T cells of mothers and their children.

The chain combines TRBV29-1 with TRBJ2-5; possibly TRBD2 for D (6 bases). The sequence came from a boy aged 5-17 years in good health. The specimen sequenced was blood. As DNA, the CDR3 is TGCAGCTCATTGGAGGGGACCCAGTACTTC. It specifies CSSLEGTQYF.